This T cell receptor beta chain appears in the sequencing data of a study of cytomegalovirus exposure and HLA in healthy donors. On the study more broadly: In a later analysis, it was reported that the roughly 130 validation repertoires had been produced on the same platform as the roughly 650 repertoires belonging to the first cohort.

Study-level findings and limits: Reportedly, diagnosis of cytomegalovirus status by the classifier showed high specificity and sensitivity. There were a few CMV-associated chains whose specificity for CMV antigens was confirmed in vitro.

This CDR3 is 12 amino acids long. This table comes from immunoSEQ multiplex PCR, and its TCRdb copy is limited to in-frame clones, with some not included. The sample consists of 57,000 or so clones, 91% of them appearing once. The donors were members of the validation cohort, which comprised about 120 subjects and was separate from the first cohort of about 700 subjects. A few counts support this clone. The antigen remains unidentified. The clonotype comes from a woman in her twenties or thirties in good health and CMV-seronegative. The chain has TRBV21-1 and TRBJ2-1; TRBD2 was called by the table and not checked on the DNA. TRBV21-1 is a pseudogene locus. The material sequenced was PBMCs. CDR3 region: CASSRGGGEQFF. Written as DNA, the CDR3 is TGTGCCAGCAGCCGGGGGGGAGGTGAGCAGTTCTTC.